This entry features one TCR beta chain sequence. The antigen is not known. Each of the donors had around 10 milliliters of peripheral blood drawn into EDTA-treated Vacutainer tubes. Isolation of PBMCs gave at least 6 million cells per sample. The second PCR ran about 6 to 12 cycles with a sample-barcoded 5' primer and J-beta primers. Using its own MiXCR run on the 5' RACE reads, TCRdb lists one record per CDR3 protein. The table shows 1.8 million or so distinct CDR3 sequences, with 30% to 40% occurring only once. These data are taken from a study of blood T cells in healthy people across ages. Study-wide points: Possibly, changes in expanded clonotypes were confounded because donor CMV status was unknown.

Sequenced input: blood. The TCR was taken from a human donor in good health.

This CDR3 is CAISARDWGQETQYF. Written as DNA, the CDR3 is TGTGCCATCAGTGCCCGGGACTGGGGACAGGAGACCCAGTACTTC. The chain uses TRBV10-3 and TRBJ2-5; a possible D gene is TRBD1 (7 bases). With 4 bases removed from V and 5 bases from J, the gap between germline ends came to 17 bases. CDR3 length: 15 residues. Germline CDR1 ENHRY, CDR2 SYGVKD.